This entry lists 8 T cell receptor beta chains sequenced from one sample in a study of beta chain features in type 1 diabetes. Since all of the isolated RNA was reverse transcribed, expressed TCRB transcripts were what got sequenced. Libraries were prepared by immunoSEQ multiplex PCR; TCRdb keeps only in-frame clonotypes and omits some of them. The repertoire holds 300,000 or so clones, with about 14% as singletons. Study results and caveats: Shortening of TCRB CDR3s, moderate but significant, appeared in all four CD4+ subsets of Type 1 diabetes patients.

For these receptors, no antigen is known. Sequencing was performed on naive CD4+ T cells from blood. Receptor source: a woman aged 18 to 35 with type 1 diabetes.

This chain connects TRBV12-5 to TRBJ1-1, with D unclear. This CDR3 is built from 14 residues. Trimming shortened V by 1 base and J by 1 base, and 7 bases separated the two germline ends. Looked up from germline, CDR1 is LGHNT and CDR2 is FRNRAP. The CDR3 sequence: CASGLASGNTEAFF. The CDR3, as DNA: TGTGCTAGTGGTTTGGCGTCGGGGAACACTGAAGCTTTCTTT.

This chain uses TRBV6-5 with TRBJ2-1; unclear D gene. The CDR3 loop spans 13 amino acids. Trimming removed 4 bases at V and 9 bases at J, with 13 bases between. The germline gives CDR1 MNHEY, CDR2 SVGAGI. CDR3 sequence: CASSSERSGEQFF. CDR3 sequence (DNA): TGTGCCAGCAGTTCGGAGCGCTCGGGTGAGCAGTTCTTC.

The chain is built from TRBV6-5 and TRBJ2-7, with 11 bases lining up with TRBD1. This CDR3 region has 13 residues. Germline-derived CDR1 and CDR2 are MNHEY and SVGAGI. Trimming took 2 bases from V and 6 from J; bases not matched to a gene: 0. CDR3 protein: CASSYGTGGEQYV. In DNA, the CDR3 is TGTGCCAGCAGTTACGGGACAGGGGGCGAGCAGTACGTC.

This clone was detected a few times. This chain uses TRBV5-4 with TRBJ2-5, with 7 positions matching TRBD2. Germline assignment: CDR1 SGHNT and CDR2 YYREEE (reference sequence). The CDR3 consists of 19 residues. Losses at the gene ends were 6 bases for V and 5 bases for J; bases not matched to a gene: 25. For the CDR3, the DNA is TGTGCCAGCACTCAATCACGATTCCGGAGCGGGATAGGGGTCGAGACCCAGTACTTC. Protein: CASTQSRFRSGIGVETQYF.

The rearrangement links TRBV9 to TRBJ2-1, with 11 bases lining up with TRBD2. With V trimmed by 2 bases and J by 5 bases, 3 bases remained unmatched. Germline V gene lookup returns CDR1 SGDLS and CDR2 YYNGEE. The CDR3 totals 15 residues. The CDR3 spells CASSVSGRVNNEQFF. The CDR3, as DNA: TGTGCCAGCAGCGTTAGCGGGAGGGTTAACAATGAGCAGTTCTTC.

The chain combines TRBV6-6 with TRBJ2-3; D possibly corresponds to TRBD1 (7 bases). This CDR3 is built from 13 residues. Trimming took off 2 bases at V and 13 bases at J, with 16 bases between the two ends. The germline gives CDR1 MNHNY, CDR2 SVGAGI (reference sequence). The CDR3, as DNA: TGTGCCAGCAGTTACGGGGGGACAGCTTCTAAGTATTTT. This sequence encodes CASSYGGTASKYF.

The chain couples TRBV5-1 to TRBJ2-1; 7 bases align to TRBD1. Germline V gives CDR1 SGHRS, CDR2 YFSETQ. The CDR3 is 16 amino acids. The V segment lost 0 bases and the J segment 0 bases; nucleotides outside the gene matches: 3. This chain's CDR3 is CASSLGQGDSYNEQFF. The CDR3, as DNA: TGCGCCAGCAGCTTGGGACAGGGTGACTCCTACAATGAGCAGTTCTTC.

The V gene is TRBV19, the J gene TRBJ2-1, with D perhaps TRBD2 (6 bases). V was cut by 3 bases and J by 9 bases, with 15 bases left in between. CDR3 length: 14 amino acids. Looked up from germline, CDR1 is LNHDA and CDR2 is SQIVND (reference sequence). In nucleotides, the CDR3 is TGTGCCAGTAGTATCGAGCAAGGGCGGGGTGAGCAGTTCTTC. Its translation is CASSIEQGRGEQFF.